The subject of this entry is one T cell receptor (beta chain). This clonotype was counted only a few times. Its antigen remains unidentified. Base quality data are lacking; no much larger clone is found one base away. The library was obtained by 5' RACE. The sequencer was a NextSeq 500. In the TCR library protocol, unique molecular identifiers were attached to individual cDNA molecules to correct for PCR bias and sequencing error. TCR alpha and beta chains were both sequenced, and the abundances of alpha and beta sequences in each sample were closely correlated with each other. As for how the authors treated the data: Decombinator V4 was used to perform V gene, J gene and CDR3 annotation of TCR sequences. TCRs were defined as expanded if a significant change between any two time points was detected under a Poisson model with p below 0.0001. Abundances of TCRs were expressed as counts per million after normalisation to the total number of TCRs sequenced in each sample. TRAV1-2 paired with TRAJ12, TRAJ20 or TRAJ33 defined MAIT TCRs, while TRAV10 paired with TRAJ18 defined iNKT TCRs. VDJdb, accessed on 1 November 2021, was searched for TCRs annotated for CMV, EBV and SARS-CoV-2, and TCRs annotated for more than one antigen were excluded. TCRdb trimmed the raw reads at Q25, called clones with MiXCR and kept productive beta chains. Rows with one shared CDR3 protein collapse into an entry with the most common genes and DNA. The V and J calls here are based on TCRdb, not the publication. The table for this sample lists tens of thousands of distinct CDR3 sequences; roughly 15% of them were counted only once. Over 3.5% of the sample is held by the ten biggest clonotypes.

The germline V end is reduced by 6 bases and the J end by 7 bases; junction bases left unmatched: 12. The CDR3 measures 16 amino acids from cysteine to phenylalanine. The only DNA kept is the CDR3, 48 bases in frame from the first base. Set within a cohort of healthcare workers in London, UK, this nested case-control study involved weekly PCR testing of nasopharyngeal swabs along with blood sampling. Healthcare workers were recruited between 23 and 31 March 2020, during the week of the UK lockdown, and were followed weekly for up to roughly 15 weeks. These data are taken from a study of early T cells in non-severe SARS-CoV-2 infection (dated by TCRdb to the early 2020s). Notes on the research overall: TCR sequencing used bulk RNA from unsorted whole blood, so alpha and beta chains could not be paired. The research as a whole found: Matching against VDJdb was skewed toward anti-spike CD8 responses, likely underestimated virus-specific expansions, and missed private and CD4 specificities.

Recombination connected TRBV12-3 or TRBV12-4 to TRBJ1-6; 7 central bases correspond to TRBD1. The receptor was derived from an adult who was a healthcare worker with PCR-confirmed SARS-CoV-2 infection or an uninfected control (not recorded which). The input for sequencing was whole blood, taken at baseline. The CDR3 protein is CASRATTGASNSPLHF. In nucleotides, the sequence is TGTGCCAGCAGAGCGACCACAGGGGCGAGCAATTCACCCCTCCACTTT.